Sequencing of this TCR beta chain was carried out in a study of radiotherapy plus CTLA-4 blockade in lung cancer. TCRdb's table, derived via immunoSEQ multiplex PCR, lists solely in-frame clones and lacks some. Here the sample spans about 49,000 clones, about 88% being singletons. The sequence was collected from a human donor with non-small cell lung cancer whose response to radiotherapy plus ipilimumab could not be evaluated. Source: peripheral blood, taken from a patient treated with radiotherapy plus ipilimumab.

Here the CDR3 reads CASSLDLITGDEQYF. CDR3 in DNA: TGTGCCAGCAGCTTGGATCTGATTACGGGGGACGAGCAGTACTTC. The V gene is TRBV5-4, the J gene TRBJ2-7, with D perhaps TRBD2 (6 bases). In germline, CDR1 is SGHNT, CDR2 YYREEE (reference sequence). V gave up 0 bases and J gave up 5 bases, with 15 bases separating them. The CDR3 spans 15 residues.